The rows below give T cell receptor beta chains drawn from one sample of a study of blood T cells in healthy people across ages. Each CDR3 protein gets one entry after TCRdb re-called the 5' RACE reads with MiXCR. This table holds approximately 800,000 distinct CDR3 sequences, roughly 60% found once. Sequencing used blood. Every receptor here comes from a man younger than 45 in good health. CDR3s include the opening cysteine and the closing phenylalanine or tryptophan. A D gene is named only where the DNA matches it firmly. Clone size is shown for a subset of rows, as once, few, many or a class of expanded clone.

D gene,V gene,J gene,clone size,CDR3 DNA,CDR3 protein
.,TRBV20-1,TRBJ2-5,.,TGCAGTGCTAGAGAGGGGGGCTGGGAGACCCAGTACTTC,CSAREGGWETQYF
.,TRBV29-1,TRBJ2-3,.,TGCAGCGTTTCCGGGGTGGCTGATACGCAGTATTTT,CSVSGVADTQYF
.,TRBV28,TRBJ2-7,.,TGTGCCAGCAGACTCCGACTCCCCCAGGACGAGCAGTACTTC,CASRLRLPQDEQYF
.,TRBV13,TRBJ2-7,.,TGTGCCAGCAGCTCGCATGGTGGGGTTGCCCCCTACGAGCAGTACTTC,CASSSHGGVAPYEQYF
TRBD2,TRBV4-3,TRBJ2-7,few,TGCGCCAGCAGCCAAGATCGGCTGACTAGCAGCTACGAGCAGTACTTC,CASSQDRLTSSYEQYF
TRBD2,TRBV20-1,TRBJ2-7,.,TGCAGTGCTAGGGGGCTAGCGGGTCCCCTACAGTCCTACGAGCAGTACTTC,CSARGLAGPLQSYEQYF
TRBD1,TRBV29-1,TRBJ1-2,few,TGCAGCGAGAGGACAGGGGACTATGGCTACACCTTC,CSERTGDYGYTF
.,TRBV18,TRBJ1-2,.,TGTGCCAGCTCATCAACAGGAAAGGATGGCTACACCTTC,CASSSTGKDGYTF
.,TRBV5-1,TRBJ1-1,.,TGCGCCAGCAGCTTGATATCGGGGCCTGAAGCTTTCTTT,CASSLISGPEAFF
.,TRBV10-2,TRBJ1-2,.,TGCGCCAGCAACCGGGCAGGGATAAACTATGGCTACACCTTC,CASNRAGINYGYTF
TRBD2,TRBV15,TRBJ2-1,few,TGTGCCACCAGCAGAGAGGCAAGCGGGAGGGGTGTGAAGTTCTTC,CATSREASGRGVKFF
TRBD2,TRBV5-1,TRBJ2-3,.,TGCGCCAGCAGCTTGGACGGACTAGTGCCAGATACGCAGTATTTT,CASSLDGLVPDTQYF
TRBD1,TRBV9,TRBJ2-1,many,TGTGCCAGCAGCGAGGGGGACAGCGTCGGGAATGAGCAGTTCTTC,CASSEGDSVGNEQFF
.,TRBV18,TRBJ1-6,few,TGTGCCAGCTCACCAAATAATTCACCCCTCCACTTT,CASSPNNSPLHF
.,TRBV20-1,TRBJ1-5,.,TGCAGTGCTAGGCGGGGTGTCGGGGCTCAGCCCCAGCATTTT,CSARRGVGAQPQHF
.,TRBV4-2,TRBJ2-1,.,TGTGCCAGCAGCCAAGAAACCTTAGGGGTGGTAAGCGATGAGCAGTTCTTC,CASSQETLGVVSDEQFF
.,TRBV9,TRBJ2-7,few,TGTGCCAGCCCCACCCCCTCGCGGGGCGAGCAGTACTTC,CASPTPSRGEQYF
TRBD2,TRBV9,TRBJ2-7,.,TGTGCCAGCAGCGTAGGTAGCGGGAGTGCCTACGAGCAGTACTTC,CASSVGSGSAYEQYF
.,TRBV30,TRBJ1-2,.,TGTGCCTGGAGGGCAGGGGTTGGCTATGGCTACACCTTC,CAWRAGVGYGYTF
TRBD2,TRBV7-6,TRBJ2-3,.,TGTGCCAGCAGCGCAGGGACGGGACTAGGGGCCCTAGATACGCAGTATTTT,CASSAGTGLGALDTQYF
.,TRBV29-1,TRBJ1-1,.,TGCAGCGTTAAAACCGGGAACACTGAAGCTTTCTTT,CSVKTGNTEAFF
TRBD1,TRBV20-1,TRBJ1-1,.,TGCAGTGGCGACAGGGGAGAGTTTAGTGGGATTGAAGCTTTCTTT,CSGDRGEFSGIEAFF
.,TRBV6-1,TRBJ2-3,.,TGTGCCAGCAGTGAAATGAGGGCCCTATACACAGATACGCAGTATTTT,CASSEMRALYTDTQYF
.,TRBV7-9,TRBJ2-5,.,TGTGCCAGCAGCGCTAGGGCAGAGACCCAGTACTTC,CASSARAETQYF
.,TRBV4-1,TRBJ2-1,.,TGCGCCAGCAGCCAATCCTTAGGTGAGCAGTTCTTC,CASSQSLGEQFF
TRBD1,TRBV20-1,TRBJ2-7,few,TGCAGTGCTAGGGGGACAACAGGGGGCGAGCAGTACTTC,CSARGTTGGEQYF
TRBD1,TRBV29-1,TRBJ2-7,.,TGCAGCGTTGAGGAACCGGGACAGGTCGACGAGCAGTACTTC,CSVEEPGQVDEQYF
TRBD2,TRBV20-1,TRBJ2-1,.,TGCAGTGCTAGTAGGCCGCGGGGGGACCACAATAAGCAGTTCTTC,CSASRPRGDHNKQFF
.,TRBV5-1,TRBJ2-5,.,TGCGCCAGCAGCCTCCCCGGACAGTCGTACCAAGAGACCCAGTACTTC,CASSLPGQSYQETQYF
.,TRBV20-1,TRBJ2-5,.,TGCAGTGCTAAAAAGGACGGGGGGCAACAAGAGACCCAGTACTTC,CSAKKDGGQQETQYF
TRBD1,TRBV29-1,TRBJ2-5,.,TGCAGCGTCGAGGGACAGGAACTTGAGGCCCAGTACTTC,CSVEGQELEAQYF
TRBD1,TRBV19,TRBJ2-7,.,TGTGCCAGTAGTATGGGACAGCCCTCCTACGAGCAGTACTTC,CASSMGQPSYEQYF
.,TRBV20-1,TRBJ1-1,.,TGCAGTGCTAGATCGGTTCCGAACGCTGAAGCTTTCTTT,CSARSVPNAEAFF
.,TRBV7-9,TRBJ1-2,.,TGTGCCAGCAGCTTATTCTCTGTGCCCGACGACTATGGCTACACCTTC,CASSLFSVPDDYGYTF
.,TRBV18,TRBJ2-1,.,TGTGCCAGCTCACTTACACAGGGCTACAATGAGCAGTTCTTC,CASSLTQGYNEQFF
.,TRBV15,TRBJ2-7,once,TGTGCCACCCAAAAAGACAGGAACTACGAGCAGTACTTC,CATQKDRNYEQYF
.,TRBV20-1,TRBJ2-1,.,TGCAGTGCTCGGGCTAACTACAATGAGCAGTTCTTC,CSARANYNEQFF
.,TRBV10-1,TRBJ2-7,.,TGCGCCAGCAAGGGGGACCTATCCTACAATGAGCAGTACTTC,CASKGDLSYNEQYF
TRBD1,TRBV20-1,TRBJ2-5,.,TGCAGTGGGGGACAGGGGGATGGGGAGCAGTACTTC,CSGGQGDGEQYF
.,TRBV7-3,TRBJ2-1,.,TGTGCCAGCAGTTTCTCGAGAACAGGAGACAATGAGCAGTTCTTC,CASSFSRTGDNEQFF
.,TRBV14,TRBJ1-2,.,TGTGCCAGCAGCCATACAGAGAACTATGGCTACACCTTC,CASSHTENYGYTF
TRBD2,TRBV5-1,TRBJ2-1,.,TGCGCCAGCAGCTTGGGCCTAGCGGGAGGACTCAATGAGCAGTTCTTC,CASSLGLAGGLNEQFF
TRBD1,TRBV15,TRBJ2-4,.,TGTGCCACCGGACCACGGTCACAGGGGGTATGGATTCAGTACTTC,CATGPRSQGVWIQYF
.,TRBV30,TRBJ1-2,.,TGTGCCTTGAATAGAGGGGAAGGCTACACCTTC,CALNRGEGYTF
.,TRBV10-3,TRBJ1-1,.,TGTGCCATCAGTGATTTTACGAACACTGAAGCTTTCTTT,CAISDFTNTEAFF
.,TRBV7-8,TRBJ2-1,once,TGTGCCAGCAGCATAGTAGGAGCGGAATACAATGAGCAGTTCTTC,CASSIVGAEYNEQFF
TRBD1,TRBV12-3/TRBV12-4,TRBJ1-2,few,TGTGCCAGCAGTCACAGGGGCCACTATGGCTACACCTTC,CASSHRGHYGYTF
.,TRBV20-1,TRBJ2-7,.,TGCAGTGCTAGACGCCCCGTGGACGAGCAGTACTTC,CSARRPVDEQYF
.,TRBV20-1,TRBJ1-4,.,TGCGGGGTAGATGCAACTAATGAAAAACTGTTTTTT,CGVDATNEKLFF
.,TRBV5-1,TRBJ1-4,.,TGTGCCAGCAGCCTCGCGGGGGGCGGGAGTGAAAAACTGTTTTTT,CASSLAGGGSEKLFF
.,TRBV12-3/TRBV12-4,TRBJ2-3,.,TGTGCCAGCAGGGGGCCAGATACGCAGTATTTT,CASRGPDTQYF
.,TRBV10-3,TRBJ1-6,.,TGTGCCATTCAGCTCCACCGCGACGATAATTCACCCCTCCACTTT,CAIQLHRDDNSPLHF
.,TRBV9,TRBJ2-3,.,TGTGCCAGCAGCGTAGGGGATTCGGTAGATACGCAGTATTTT,CASSVGDSVDTQYF
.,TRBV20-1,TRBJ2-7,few,TGCAGTGCTGGCCACGCGGTCTCGCGAGAGCAGTACTTC,CSAGHAVSREQYF
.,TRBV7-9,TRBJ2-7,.,TGTGCCAGCAGCCTACAGGCCGGCCCGTTCTACGAGCAGTACTTC,CASSLQAGPFYEQYF
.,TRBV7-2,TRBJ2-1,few,TGTGCCAGCGGCTGGACGGGGTCCTACAATGAGCAGTTCTTC,CASGWTGSYNEQFF
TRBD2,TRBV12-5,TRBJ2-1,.,TGTGCTAGTGGCCAAGGGACTAGCGGAGACTACAATGAGCAGTTCTTC,CASGQGTSGDYNEQFF
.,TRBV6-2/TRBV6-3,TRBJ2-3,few,TGTGCCAGCAGTCCCCTTCGGCGCGCGGTCTCGAAGGAAGATACGCAGTATTTT,CASSPLRRAVSKEDTQYF
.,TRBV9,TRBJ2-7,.,TGTGCCAGCAGCGTCTCTAAGACAGGCTACGAGCAGTACTTC,CASSVSKTGYEQYF
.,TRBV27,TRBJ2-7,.,TGTGCCAGCAGTCCCGAGTGGGGACCCATCTACGAGCAGTACTTC,CASSPEWGPIYEQYF